Reported below is one T cell receptor (beta chain). Antigen unknown. The data are from a study of shared clonotypes between healthy human individuals. Overall study context: Per-donor plates numbered three CD4 naive, three CD4 memory, two CD8 naive and one CD8 memory.

TCRdb's table, derived via immunoSEQ multiplex PCR, lists solely in-frame clones and lacks some. The sample includes approximately 940,000 clones, roughly 72% of them seen just once. The V end lost 1 base, the J end lost 7 bases, and 7 bases lay between the germline ends. The germline CDR1 and CDR2 sequences are LNHNV and YYDKDF (reference sequence). The CDR3 sequence is 13 residues long. Findings and caveats of the study: Against clonotypes common to all four donors, non-shared ones had lower generation probabilities. Exclusively blood specimens were collected; tissue repertoires likely differ.

Sequenced material: memory CD4+ T cells sorted from blood. Subset: CD45RA-negative fraction. The TCR sequence derives from a young man in good health. The V and J genes are TRBV15 and TRBJ1-4, with no clear D. CDR3 loop: CATSRGAAEKLFF. As DNA, the CDR3 is TGTGCCACCAGCAGAGGGGCGGCTGAAAAACTGTTTTTT.